The rows below give T cell receptor beta chains drawn from one sample of a study of shared clonotypes between healthy human individuals. The table came from immunoSEQ multiplex PCR; TCRdb's copy has only in-frame clones and leaves some out. The table includes approximately 2,200,000 clones, around 93% detected once. The source material was naive CD8+ T cells from PBMCs. The receptors come from a man between 18 and 29 years old in good health. Some clones in this sample may be carry-over from other donors' samples. CDR3s include the opening cysteine and the closing phenylalanine or tryptophan. The order of the fields is J gene, clone size, V gene, D gene, CDR3 DNA, CDR3 protein. A D gene is named only where the DNA matches it firmly. Not every row has a clone size; where given, it reads once, few, many or a size class.

J: TRBJ2-7; size: -; V: TRBV27; D: -; DNA: TGTGCCAGGCCACACGACTTTGTAGGGACCTACTACGAGCAGTACTTC; CDR3: CARPHDFVGTYYEQYF
J: TRBJ1-2; size: -; V: TRBV5-1; D: TRBD1; DNA: TGCGCCAGCAGCTTTTTGGGACCTCAGAACAGGGGGCTCGTCTATGGCTACACCTTC; CDR3: CASSFLGPQNRGLVYGYTF
J: TRBJ2-1; size: -; V: TRBV27; D: -; DNA: TGTGCCAGCAGTCTGGGAAGCTCCTACAATGAGCAGTTCTTC; CDR3: CASSLGSSYNEQFF
J: TRBJ2-3; size: -; V: TRBV27; D: TRBD2; DNA: TGTGCCAGCAGTTTAAGCGGGGACACAGATACGCAGTATTTT; CDR3: CASSLSGDTDTQYF
J: TRBJ1-1; size: -; V: TRBV27; D: -; DNA: TGTGCCAGCAGTTTATCTGCCGGGAAAACCCTCATGAACACTGAAGCTTTCTTT; CDR3: CASSLSAGKTLMNTEAFF
J: TRBJ2-1; size: -; V: TRBV19; D: TRBD2; DNA: TGTGCCAGTAGTACGGGACTAGCGGGAGGGTGGAATGAGCAGTTCTTC; CDR3: CASSTGLAGGWNEQFF
J: TRBJ1-1; size: -; V: TRBV19; D: TRBD1; DNA: TGTGCCAGTAGTATACAGGGGGCGGTCACTGAAGCTTTCTTT; CDR3: CASSIQGAVTEAFF
J: TRBJ2-5; size: -; V: TRBV6-6; D: -; DNA: TGTGCCAGCAGTTACGGAAGGGAGACCCAGTACTTC; CDR3: CASSYGRETQYF
J: TRBJ1-6; size: -; V: TRBV6-5; D: TRBD1; DNA: TGTGCCAGCAGCCTCCGGAGCTGGGGACAGCCCTCCTTT; CDR3: CASSLRSWGQPSF
J: TRBJ2-2; size: -; V: TRBV6-5; D: TRBD1; DNA: TGTGCCAGCAGTTACCCGACAGGGCTGACGGCCGGGGAGCTGTTTTTT; CDR3: CASSYPTGLTAGELFF
J: TRBJ2-1; size: -; V: TRBV27; D: -; DNA: TGTGCCAGCAGTTCGGGGACTTCGTTGAGCTCCTACAATGAGCAGTTCTTC; CDR3: CASSSGTSLSSYNEQFF
J: TRBJ2-5; size: -; V: TRBV11-2; D: -; DNA: TGTGCCAGCGAGGGGGGAGAGACCCAGTACTTC; CDR3: CASEGGETQYF
J: TRBJ2-2; size: -; V: TRBV10-1; D: -; DNA: TGCGCCAGCAGTGAAGCAGGGACCTACACCGGGGAGCTGTTTTTT; CDR3: CASSEAGTYTGELFF
J: TRBJ2-7; size: -; V: TRBV28; D: TRBD2; DNA: TGTGCCAGCAGTACCCCGGTTAGCGGGGAACCCTACGAGCAGTACTTC; CDR3: CASSTPVSGEPYEQYF
J: TRBJ2-5; size: once; V: TRBV27; D: TRBD1; DNA: TGTGCCAGCAGTTTTCAGACAGGGGGCCTGGAGACCCAGTACTTC; CDR3: CASSFQTGGLETQYF
J: TRBJ1-1; size: few; V: TRBV27; D: -; DNA: TGTGCCAGCAGTTTCCACAGGAACAAGGCTGAAGCTTTCTTT; CDR3: CASSFHRNKAEAFF
J: TRBJ2-4; size: once; V: TRBV4-3; D: -; DNA: TGCGCCAGCAGCCCCGAGCCGGGACAACAAAAGGGCATTCAGTACTTC; CDR3: CASSPEPGQQKGIQYF
J: TRBJ2-1; size: -; V: TRBV14; D: TRBD1; DNA: TGTGCCAGCAGCCTGACAGGGTGGGCTGAGCAGTTCTTC; CDR3: CASSLTGWAEQFF
J: TRBJ1-4; size: -; V: TRBV7-7; D: TRBD1; DNA: TGTGCCAGCAGCCCGGGACAGGGGGGAAAACTGTTTTTT; CDR3: CASSPGQGGKLFF
J: TRBJ2-1; size: -; V: TRBV4-2; D: -; DNA: TGTGCCAGCAGCCAAGATCAGAGAGAGCAGTTCTTC; CDR3: CASSQDQREQFF
J: TRBJ2-3; size: -; V: TRBV29-1; D: TRBD2; DNA: TGCAGCGTCAATGTCGGGACTAGCGGGATCACAGATACGCAGTATTTT; CDR3: CSVNVGTSGITDTQYF
J: TRBJ2-7; size: -; V: TRBV28; D: -; DNA: TGTGCCAGCAGCCCGGCGGGCTACGAGCAGTACTTC; CDR3: CASSPAGYEQYF
J: TRBJ2-7; size: -; V: TRBV5-4; D: -; DNA: TGTGCCAGCAGCTTGGCCAGATACGAGCAGTACTTC; CDR3: CASSLARYEQYF
J: TRBJ1-5; size: -; V: TRBV9; D: -; DNA: TGTGCCAGCAGCGTAGCAGTAAGTAGCAATCAGCCCCAGCATTTT; CDR3: CASSVAVSSNQPQHF
J: TRBJ1-5; size: -; V: TRBV30; D: TRBD1; DNA: TGTGCCTGGAGTGTCCCGGGGACAGATTATAGCAATCAGCCCCAGCATTTT; CDR3: CAWSVPGTDYSNQPQHF
J: TRBJ2-2; size: -; V: TRBV25-1; D: -; DNA: TGTGCCAGCAGGCCCCCCGCCGGGGAGCTGTTTTTT; CDR3: CASRPPAGELFF
J: TRBJ2-5; size: -; V: TRBV10-3; D: TRBD1; DNA: TGTGCCATCAGTGAATACAGGGGGCAGGAGACCCAGTACTTC; CDR3: CAISEYRGQETQYF
J: TRBJ2-7; size: -; V: TRBV27; D: TRBD2; DNA: TGTGCCAGCTCAACTGCTGGACTAGCGGCCGAGCAGTACTTC; CDR3: CASSTAGLAAEQYF
J: TRBJ2-5; size: -; V: TRBV7-9; D: -; DNA: TGTGCCAGCAGCTTAGCAGGAGAACAAGAGACCCAGTACTTC; CDR3: CASSLAGEQETQYF
J: TRBJ2-3; size: -; V: TRBV6-1; D: -; DNA: TGTGCCAGCAGTGAAGGACCCTGGTTGGCCACAGATACGCAGTATTTT; CDR3: CASSEGPWLATDTQYF
J: TRBJ1-2; size: -; V: TRBV6-1; D: -; DNA: TGTGCCAGCAGTACACATGCAGGGGTTAGCGGCTACACCTTC; CDR3: CASSTHAGVSGYTF
J: TRBJ2-7; size: -; V: TRBV10-1; D: TRBD2; DNA: TGCGCCAGCAGTGAGTGGGGGAGGGAGTACTTC; CDR3: CASSEWGREYF
J: TRBJ1-1; size: -; V: TRBV6-1; D: TRBD1; DNA: TGTGCCAGCAGTGAAACAGGGGGGGACGGTGAAGCTTTCTTT; CDR3: CASSETGGDGEAFF
J: TRBJ2-1; size: -; V: TRBV27; D: -; DNA: TGTGCCAGCGGAGGTGACTACAATGAGCAGTTCTTC; CDR3: CASGGDYNEQFF
J: TRBJ1-4; size: -; V: TRBV28; D: -; DNA: TGTGCCAGCAGTTCCCCGAGGTTCGTCGATGAAAAACTGTTTTTT; CDR3: CASSSPRFVDEKLFF
J: TRBJ1-1; size: few; V: TRBV28; D: -; DNA: TGTGCCAGCAGTTTGGCAAAGAACACTGAAGCTTTCTTT; CDR3: CASSLAKNTEAFF
J: TRBJ1-5; size: -; V: TRBV27; D: -; DNA: TGTGCCAGCAGTTTAGGATATAGCAATCAGCCCCAGCATTTT; CDR3: CASSLGYSNQPQHF
J: TRBJ1-1; size: -; V: TRBV27; D: -; DNA: TGTGCCAGCAGGATCTCTTGGGGGGGTGGCACTGAAGCTTTCTTT; CDR3: CASRISWGGGTEAFF
J: TRBJ1-1; size: -; V: TRBV27; D: -; DNA: TGTGCCAGCAGTTTCCAGGGCGGGTCTGAAGCTTTCTTT; CDR3: CASSFQGGSEAFF
J: TRBJ2-1; size: -; V: TRBV27; D: -; DNA: TGTGCCAGCAGTTTTCAGGACAATGAGCAGTTCTTC; CDR3: CASSFQDNEQFF
J: TRBJ1-1; size: once; V: TRBV19; D: TRBD1; DNA: TGTGCCAGCAAAGACAGGGGGCGGAACACTGAAGCTTTCTTT; CDR3: CASKDRGRNTEAFF
J: TRBJ1-3; size: -; V: TRBV9; D: TRBD1; DNA: TGTGCCAGCAGCCCCTGGGGACAGAGCTCTGGAAACACCATATATTTT; CDR3: CASSPWGQSSGNTIYF
J: TRBJ1-4; size: -; V: TRBV25-1; D: -; DNA: TGTGCCAGCAGTGCAAGGCAGGGAGGAAAACTGTTTTTT; CDR3: CASSARQGGKLFF
J: TRBJ2-1; size: -; V: TRBV7-9; D: TRBD2; DNA: TGTGCCAGCAGCTTAGATCCCGGACTAGCGGACGCGTATGAGCAGTTCTTC; CDR3: CASSLDPGLADAYEQFF
J: TRBJ2-1; size: -; V: TRBV7-3; D: -; DNA: TGTGCCAGCAGCCCGACTAGGCTTCTCTCCAATGAGCAGTTCTTC; CDR3: CASSPTRLLSNEQFF
J: TRBJ1-1; size: -; V: TRBV19; D: -; DNA: TGTGCCAGCTCATACGGGGACACTGAAGCTTTCTTT; CDR3: CASSYGDTEAFF
J: TRBJ2-7; size: -; V: TRBV5-1; D: -; DNA: TGCGCCAGCAGCTTTTCCATCGCCTACGAGCAGTACTTC; CDR3: CASSFSIAYEQYF